Listed below are T cell receptor beta chains from one sample, sequenced in a study of blood T cell repertoires in COVID-19. The assay was immunoSEQ multiplex PCR, and TCRdb's table has in-frame clones only and misses some. The repertoire holds around 250,000 clones, with over 75% as singletons. Sample: peripheral blood. The receptors stem from a human donor in a cohort sampled during active COVID-19. CDR3s include the opening cysteine and the closing phenylalanine or tryptophan. A D gene is named only where the DNA matches it firmly. Size values are once, few and many counts, or a class for expanded clones, and some rows have none.

J	D	V	size	CDR3	DNA
TRBJ1-2	TRBD1	TRBV6-5	-	CASSYFDRGYGYTF	TGTGCCAGCAGTTACTTCGACAGGGGCTATGGCTACACCTTC
TRBJ2-2	TRBD1	TRBV6-2/TRBV6-3	-	CASSYGRGRIGTGELFF	TGTGCCAGCAGTTACGGCAGGGGGCGAATCGGCACCGGGGAGCTGTTTTTT
TRBJ1-2	-	TRBV6-1	-	CASSERVYGYTF	TGTGCCAGCAGTGAGCGAGTTTATGGCTACACCTTC
TRBJ2-1	-	TRBV6-5	-	CASLVVLGGGQFF	TGTGCCAGCCTTGTCGTATTGGGGGGTGGGCAGTTCTTC
TRBJ2-1	-	TRBV28	-	CASNQGGAEQFF	TGTGCCAGCAATCAAGGGGGGGCTGAGCAGTTCTTC
TRBJ2-7	-	TRBV27	-	CANPLGDCLVSYYEQYF	TGTGCCAACCCTCTCGGGGACTGCCTGGTATCGTACTACGAGCAGTACTTC
TRBJ2-7	-	TRBV10-3	-	CAIRGSLSYEQYF	TGTGCCATCAGGGGCAGCCTATCCTACGAGCAGTACTTC
TRBJ2-5	TRBD1	TRBV11-2	-	CASSSRTGIMYQETQYF	TGTGCCAGCAGCTCGCGGACAGGGATCATGTACCAAGAGACCCAGTACTTC
TRBJ2-5	TRBD2	TRBV5-4	once	CRTGRGQETQYF	TGCAGGACCGGGAGGGGGCAAGAGACCCAGTACTTC
TRBJ2-1	TRBD1	TRBV7-6	-	CASSSYGPGQGYNEQFF	TGTGCCAGCAGCTCTTATGGACCGGGACAGGGCTACAATGAGCAGTTCTTC
TRBJ1-1	-	TRBV7-8	-	CASGESVSSEAFF	TGTGCCAGCGGGGAGAGCGTCTCCTCTGAAGCTTTCTTT
TRBJ2-7	-	TRBV5-4	-	CASSLASSVDEQYF	TGTGCCAGCAGCTTGGCCTCTTCGGTGGACGAGCAGTACTTC
TRBJ1-4	-	TRBV2	-	CASSRPGTHSEPEKLFF	TGTGCCAGCAGTCGTCCCGGGACACATTCGGAGCCCGAAAAACTGTTTTTT
TRBJ2-2	-	TRBV9	-	CASSIRGSGLNTGELFF	TGTGCCAGCAGCATAAGGGGGTCGGGACTAAACACCGGGGAGCTGTTTTTT
TRBJ1-2	-	TRBV5-6	-	CASSLFRNYGYTF	TGTGCCAGCAGCTTGTTCAGAAACTATGGCTACACCTTC
TRBJ1-2	-	TRBV18	-	CASSPRDSNYGYTF	TGTGCCAGCTCACCCCGGGACTCCAACTATGGCTACACCTTC
TRBJ1-3	TRBD1	TRBV10-3	-	CANRGQGASGNTIYF	TGTGCCAACCGCGGACAGGGGGCATCGGGAAACACCATATATTTT
TRBJ2-7	-	TRBV10-3	-	CAISGGNREQYF	TGTGCCATCAGTGGGGGCAATCGGGAGCAGTACTTC
TRBJ2-5	TRBD2	TRBV5-4	-	CASSFASGGRETQYF	TGTGCCAGCAGCTTCGCTAGCGGGGGTAGAGAGACCCAGTACTTC
TRBJ1-5	-	TRBV19	-	CASKFSGYQPQHF	TGTGCCAGTAAATTTTCGGGTTACCAGCCCCAGCATTTT
TRBJ2-7	TRBD2	TRBV20-1	-	CSAWGGHEQYF	TGCAGTGCCTGGGGGGGTCACGAGCAGTACTTC
TRBJ2-1	TRBD2	TRBV4-2	-	CASSQDASGMWLEQFF	TGTGCCAGCAGCCAAGACGCTAGCGGGATGTGGTTAGAGCAGTTCTTC
TRBJ2-7	-	TRBV19	-	CASSIDRVAGEQYF	TGTGCCAGTAGTATAGATCGAGTGGCGGGGGAGCAGTACTTC
TRBJ1-2	TRBD1	TRBV14	once	CASSQTGASNYGYTF	TGTGCCAGCAGCCAGACAGGGGCGTCTAACTATGGCTACACCTTC
TRBJ1-1	-	TRBV7-8	once	CASSQGSEAFF	TGTGCCAGCTCTCAGGGGTCTGAAGCTTTCTTT
TRBJ2-7	-	TRBV4-3	-	CASSQDRGRGYEQYF	TGCGCCAGCAGCCAAGATCGGGGCAGGGGCTACGAGCAGTACTTC
TRBJ2-7	TRBD2	TRBV28	-	CASSPPVREGRYEQYF	TGTGCCAGCAGTCCCCCGGTCCGGGAGGGCCGATACGAGCAGTACTTC
TRBJ2-1	TRBD2	TRBV7-2	-	CASSFRLAGDNEQFF	TGTGCCAGCAGCTTTCGACTAGCGGGGGACAATGAGCAGTTCTTC
TRBJ1-1	-	TRBV5-1	-	CASSLYEETEAFF	TGCGCCAGCAGCTTGTATGAGGAGACTGAAGCTTTCTTT
TRBJ1-2	TRBD1	TRBV7-9	few	CASSQGTDYNYGYTF	TGTGCCAGCAGCCAAGGGACAGACTACAACTATGGCTACACCTTC
TRBJ2-3	TRBD2	TRBV4-3	once	CASSPLTSTSGTADTQYF	TGCGCCAGCAGCCCCCTCACTTCGACTAGCGGGACGGCAGATACGCAGTATTTT
TRBJ1-6	-	TRBV6-6	-	CASLGDVGDSPLHF	TGTGCCAGCCTCGGAGACGTAGGGGATTCACCCCTCCACTTT
TRBJ1-5	-	TRBV28	-	CASSYIGQMSNQPQHF	TGTGCCAGCAGCTACATCGGACAGATGAGCAATCAGCCCCAGCATTTT
TRBJ1-2	TRBD1	TRBV19	-	CASSKGQLINYGYTF	TGTGCCAGTAGTAAGGGACAGCTGATTAACTATGGCTACACCTTC
TRBJ1-6	-	TRBV9	few	CASSGLSHGNSPLHF	TGTGCCAGCAGCGGCCTTAGTCACGGGAATTCACCCCTCCACTTT
TRBJ2-7	TRBD2	TRBV6-2/TRBV6-3	-	CASSYSGLAGLNEQYF	TGTGCCAGCAGTTACTCTGGACTAGCGGGGCTGAACGAGCAGTACTTC
TRBJ2-1	TRBD2	TRBV4-3	once	CASSQETSGDSYNEQFF	TGCGCCAGCAGCCAAGAAACTAGCGGAGACTCCTACAATGAGCAGTTCTTC
TRBJ2-2	TRBD2	TRBV2	-	CASSWTSGGTGELFF	TGTGCCAGCAGCTGGACTAGCGGGGGGACCGGGGAGCTGTTTTTT
TRBJ2-5	-	TRBV28	-	CASKEGGETQYF	TGTGCCAGCAAAGAGGGAGGAGAGACCCAGTACTTC
TRBJ1-2	-	TRBV28	-	CASSSTVDRPNYGYTF	TGTGCCAGCAGTTCGACCGTCGACAGGCCAAACTATGGCTACACCTTC
TRBJ2-7	TRBD2	TRBV7-9	-	CASSLVAGHNEQYF	TGTGCCAGCAGCTTAGTAGCGGGACATAACGAGCAGTACTTC
TRBJ2-2	-	TRBV5-8	-	CASSLEGAGELFF	TGTGCCAGCAGCCTGGAGGGGGCCGGGGAGCTGTTTTTT
TRBJ2-7	TRBD1	TRBV4-1	once	CASSHGTGVGYEQYF	TGCGCCAGCAGCCACGGGACAGGGGTGGGCTACGAGCAGTACTTC
TRBJ1-2	TRBD1	TRBV28	-	CASRISGTGTYGYTF	TGTGCCAGCAGAATTTCCGGGACAGGAACCTATGGCTACACCTTC
TRBJ2-1	TRBD2	TRBV20-1	-	CSAPGGYEQFF	TGCAGTGCTCCGGGAGGGTATGAGCAGTTCTTC